Sequencing of this TCR beta chain was carried out in a study of blood T cell repertoires in COVID-19. Authors' methods: Estimates of nucleated cell counts were drawn from the amplification of reference gene primers. Produced via immunoSEQ multiplex PCR; TCRdb's table is partial and in-frame only. Clone size and V and J calls were adopted from that table, with D and trimming inferred from the DNA. The data contain approximately 45,000 clones, about nine tenths of them singletons. Material: peripheral blood. The receptor was derived from a human donor in a cohort sampled during active COVID-19.

The CDR3 DNA is TGTGCCAGCAGTGTCGACAGGGCCACCTACGAGCAGTACTTC. Protein: CASSVDRATYEQYF. The V call is TRBV6-2 or TRBV6-3, the J call TRBJ2-7; 7 nucleotides line up with TRBD1. From germline, CDR1 is MNHEY and CDR2 SVGEGT. The CDR3 loop spans 14 amino acids. The ends lost 5 bases at V and 2 bases at J; junction bases unmatched: 6.